These T cell receptor beta chains were read from a single sample in a study of T-cell reconstitution after alpha-beta-depleted transplantation in children. From the PCR reads, TCRdb called clonotypes with MiXCR, one entry per CDR3 protein. The table shows some 460,000 distinct CDR3 sequences, with under 20% occurring only once. Sequenced here: PBMCs, mostly from graft donor cells, sampled 360 days after TCRalphabeta/CD19-depleted stem cell transplant. The source of these receptors is a boy younger than two who had a stem cell transplant for Wiskott-Aldrich syndrome, so the T cells may come from the graft donor. The CDR3 runs from the conserved cysteine through the conserved F or W. The D gene is left open where the match is weak. Expanded clones get a size class; other rows say once, few or many, or leave the size out.

.	TRBV12-3/TRBV12-4	TRBJ2-2	few	CATAVLTGELFF	TGTGCCACCGCGGTCCTAACCGGGGAGCTGTTTTTT
.	TRBV5-6	TRBJ2-5	.	CASSLTGIKETQYF	TGTGCCAGCAGCTTGACCGGGATTAAGGAGACCCAGTACTTC
TRBD1	TRBV2	TRBJ2-3	few	CASSPDRGNTDTQYF	TGTGCCAGCAGTCCGGACAGGGGGAACACAGATACGCAGTATTTT
TRBD1	TRBV25-1	TRBJ1-2	few	CASSERGNRGGYTF	TGTGCCAGCAGTGAGAGGGGGAACAGGGGGGGCTACACCTTC
.	TRBV12-3/TRBV12-4	TRBJ2-1	.	CARGGKGSRNEQFF	TGTGCCAGGGGCGGGAAGGGTTCTAGGAATGAGCAGTTCTTC
.	TRBV29-1	TRBJ2-3	many	CSVEGGLVRDTQYF	TGCAGCGTTGAAGGAGGGCTAGTCAGAGATACGCAGTATTTT
.	TRBV24-1	TRBJ2-5	.	CATSDPGDGKTQYF	TGTGCCACCAGTGATCCTGGGGACGGGAAGACCCAGTACTTC
TRBD2	TRBV7-6	TRBJ2-4	few	CASSLGGGIQYF	TGTGCCAGCAGCTTGGGGGGGGGCATTCAGTACTTC
.	TRBV27	TRBJ2-3	.	CASSLSRGPDTQYF	TGTGCCAGCAGTTTATCGAGGGGTCCAGATACGCAGTATTTT
TRBD1	TRBV7-9	TRBJ1-4	.	CASSLSGGAEKLFF	TGTGCCAGCAGCCTCTCAGGGGGTGCTGAAAAACTGTTTTTT
.	TRBV25-1	TRBJ2-1	.	CASSRAARKQFF	TGTGCCAGCAGTCGGGCGGCGCGTAAGCAGTTCTTC
.	TRBV7-9	TRBJ2-1	few	CASSHTIHLRKQFF	TGTGCCAGCAGCCACACAATCCACCTTCGGAAGCAGTTCTTC
.	TRBV4-1	TRBJ2-7	few	CASSQGTTSSYEQYF	TGCGCCAGCAGCCAAGGGACTACCAGCTCCTACGAGCAGTACTTC
.	TRBV20-1	TRBJ2-2	.	CSALDWNTGELFF	TGCAGTGCTCTCGATTGGAACACCGGGGAGCTGTTTTTT
.	TRBV20-1	TRBJ2-1	.	CSARDWRLGEQFF	TGCAGTGCTAGAGATTGGCGTCTGGGTGAGCAGTTCTTC
.	TRBV2	TRBJ2-3	.	CASSTHGLLYTDTQYF	TGTGCCAGCAGTACTCACGGGTTACTCTACACAGATACGCAGTATTTT
.	TRBV12-3/TRBV12-4	TRBJ1-5	.	CASSLTGPLDNQPQHF	TGTGCCAGCAGTTTGACGGGGCCTTTGGACAATCAGCCCCAGCATTTT
.	TRBV29-1	TRBJ1-5	.	CSVAGFGEPQHF	TGCAGCGTTGCAGGGTTTGGGGAGCCCCAGCATTTT
.	TRBV27	TRBJ2-7	.	CASRLTVNTYEQYF	TGTGCCAGCAGGCTGACAGTGAACACCTACGAGCAGTACTTC
TRBD2	TRBV27	TRBJ2-1	few	CASSTISWAREYNEQFF	TGTGCCAGCAGCACCATTTCTTGGGCGCGGGAGTACAATGAGCAGTTCTTC
.	TRBV18	TRBJ1-1	.	CASSPKGGGNTEAFF	TGTGCCAGCTCACCAAAGGGGGGAGGGAACACTGAAGCTTTCTTT
TRBD1	TRBV7-2	TRBJ1-2	.	CASSLVPTGASGYTF	TGTGCCAGCAGCTTAGTGCCCACAGGGGCATCGGGCTACACCTTC
.	TRBV10-3	TRBJ1-6	.	CATGRDSPLHF	TGTGCCACCGGCAGGGATTCACCCCTCCACTTT
.	TRBV7-9	TRBJ2-2	few	CASSFPAGPTTGELFF	TGTGCCAGCAGCTTCCCGGCAGGCCCCACCACCGGGGAGCTGTTTTTT
TRBD1	TRBV19	TRBJ2-7	.	CASSTLWTGRSYEQYF	TGTGCCAGTAGTACCCTATGGACAGGACGCTCCTACGAGCAGTACTTC
.	TRBV20-1	TRBJ2-3	.	CSARVVERGFHDTQYF	TGCAGTGCTAGAGTGGTAGAAAGGGGGTTTCATGATACGCAGTATTTT
.	TRBV7-2	TRBJ2-5	few	CASSTTDLNFGTQYF	TGTGCCAGCAGCACCACGGACCTGAATTTTGGGACCCAGTACTTC
.	TRBV5-6	TRBJ2-2	few	CASSFAGQNTGELFF	TGTGCCAGCAGCTTTGCGGGTCAGAACACCGGGGAGCTGTTTTTT
TRBD2	TRBV29-1	TRBJ2-2	few	CSVGRLATGELFF	TGCAGCGTTGGTCGACTAGCGACCGGGGAGCTGTTTTTT
.	TRBV20-1	TRBJ1-1	few	CSAREGATEAFF	TGCAGTGCTAGAGAGGGAGCCACTGAAGCTTTCTTT
.	TRBV5-1	TRBJ2-6	few	CASSSNLYRQLNGANVLTF	TGCGCCAGCAGCTCTAACTTGTATCGACAGTTGAATGGGGCCAACGTCCTGACTTTC
.	TRBV7-2	TRBJ2-1	.	CASSFPDISYNEQFF	TGTGCCAGCAGCTTTCCTGACATATCCTACAATGAGCAGTTCTTC
.	TRBV29-1	TRBJ2-2	few	CSVHRSNTGELFF	TGCAGCGTACATCGGAGTAACACCGGGGAGCTGTTTTTT
TRBD1	TRBV20-1	TRBJ2-3	few	CSARDGQGGGDTQYF	TGCAGTGCTAGGGACGGACAGGGTGGTGGAGATACGCAGTATTTT
TRBD1	TRBV11-2	TRBJ1-4	.	CASSLWTGGGEKLFF	TGTGCCAGCAGCCTTTGGACAGGGGGAGGTGAAAAACTGTTTTTT